What follows are 10 T cell receptor beta chains derived from one specimen sequenced in a study of blood T cells in healthy people across ages. The second PCR ran roughly 6 to 11 cycles with a sample-barcoded 5' primer and J-beta primers. TCRdb ran MiXCR on the 5' RACE reads and lists one entry per CDR3 protein. The data show more than 800,000 distinct CDR3 sequences, with 35% to 50% seen just once and approximately 20% held by the top ten. Material for sequencing was blood. All receptors come from a woman aged 55 to 70 in good health.

The table lists this clonotype with a count of one. The CDR3 loop is CASSEPGLGAYEQYF. In DNA form, the CDR3 reads TGTGCCAGCAGTGAACCGGGACTAGGGGCCTACGAGCAGTACTTC. The chain has TRBV2 and TRBJ2-5; 8 nucleotides match TRBD2. The J call may be faulty, since TRBJ2-7 better matches the DNA end. The CDR3 has 15 amino acids. Germline V lookup: CDR1 SNHLY, CDR2 FYNNEI.

The chain joins TRBV11-2 to TRBJ2-5; D gene unclear. The CDR3 totals 16 residues. Germline V gives CDR1 SGHAT, CDR2 FQNNGV. V gave up 1 base and J gave up 1 base, with 13 bases separating them. CDR3 sequence: CASSLATGFGQETQYF. Written as DNA, the CDR3 is TGTGCCAGCAGCTTAGCGACGGGTTTCGGCCAAGAGACCCAGTACTTC.

This clonotype appeared a few times. This chain links TRBV2 with TRBJ2-5; the match to TRBD2 covers 7 bases. The trim removed 7 bases at V and 5 bases at J, leaving 10 bases unmatched. The CDR3 runs to 14 residues. Looked up from germline, CDR1 is SNHLY and CDR2 is FYNNEI. This CDR3 is CASTGGGPSETQYF. The DNA for the CDR3 is TGTGCCAGCACCGGGGGAGGGCCTTCTGAGACCCAGTACTTC.

CDR3: CAIRPLGSYEQYF. Written as DNA, the CDR3 is TGTGCCATCAGACCTTTGGGCTCCTACGAGCAGTACTTC. V gene TRBV10-3 combines with J gene TRBJ2-7; no firm D call. V was pared by 6 bases and J by 0 bases, with 9 bases between. The CDR3 spans 13 residues. Germline V gene lookup returns CDR1 ENHRY and CDR2 SYGVKD.

This rearrangement joins TRBV9 to TRBJ2-1; D uncertain. CDR1 is SGDLS, CDR2 YYNGEE, per germline. V lost 0 bases and J lost 6, with 16 bases in between. The CDR3 covers 16 residues. The CDR3 region has the DNA TGTGCCAGCAGCGTAGCTACGGGTACGATGGGCAATGAGCAGTTCTTC. Translated, it gives CASSVATGTMGNEQFF.

This clonotype showed up many times. The genes are TRBV7-9 and TRBJ1-2, with D perhaps matching TRBD1 (5 bases). V lost 6 bases and J lost 7, with 9 bases in between. The CDR3 length is 11 residues. CDR1 is SEHNR, CDR2 FQNEAQ, per germline (reference sequence). CDR3 nucleotide sequence: TGTGCCAGCAGTTCGGGGGGTGGCTACACCTTC. It codes for CASSSGGGYTF. Supplemented by reference TRBV7-9 and TRBJ1-2, the full variable domain reads DTGVSQNPRHKITKRGQNVTFRCDPISEHNRLYWYRQTLGQGPEFLTYFQNEAQLEKSRLLSDRFSAERPKGSFSTLEIQRTEQGDSAMYLCASSSGGGYTFGSGTRLTVV.

This clonotype was detected many times. The J gene is TRBJ2-7, the V gene TRBV9; unclear D gene. From germline, CDR1 is SGDLS and CDR2 YYNGEE. The CDR3 covers 15 residues. Trimming removed 0 bases from V and 3 bases from J, with 13 bases in between. The CDR3 sequence is CASSVGQRPDYEQYF. For the CDR3, the DNA is TGTGCCAGCAGCGTAGGGCAACGGCCAGACTACGAGCAGTACTTC.

This clonotype was seen more than once but under ten times. The chain combines TRBV29-1 with TRBJ2-3; no clear D gene. V was trimmed by 3 bases and J by 4 bases, leaving 8 bases between them. Germline lookup yields CDR1 SQVTM and CDR2 ANQGSEA. This CDR3 comprises 12 residues. The CDR3, as DNA: TGCAGCGTTGACGAGTTCTCAGATACGCAGTATTTT. It is translated as CSVDEFSDTQYF.

This clonotype was detected only a few times. The rearrangement joins TRBV6-1 to TRBJ2-4, with D possibly being TRBD1 (5 bases). CDR3 length: 16 amino acids. CDR1 is MNHNS and CDR2 is SASEGT in the germline V gene. Trimming left V 6 bases short and J 1 base short, with 16 bases between. DNA for the CDR3: TGTGCCAGCAGACTTGGGGCGGCCCGGGCCAAAAACATTCAGTACTTC. This encodes CASRLGAARAKNIQYF.

This rearrangement joins TRBV5-1 to TRBJ2-1, with TRBD2 identical over 10 bases. CDR1 and CDR2 from the germline V gene are SGHRS and YFSETQ. CDR3 length equals 15 residues. J lost 6 bases, V lost 4 bases, and 7 bases had no gene match. CDR3 loop: CASSAWTSGPNEQFF. CDR3 DNA: TGCGCCAGCAGCGCCTGGACTAGCGGACCCAATGAGCAGTTCTTC. Based on the CDR3 plus reference TRBV5-1 and TRBJ2-1, the full variable domain is KAGVTQTPRYLIKTRGQQVTLSCSPISGHRSVSWYQQTPGQGLQFLFEYFSETQRNKGNFPGRFSGRQFSNSRSEMNVSTLELGDSALYLCASSAWTSGPNEQFFGPGTRLTVL.